This T cell receptor beta chain was documented in a study of shared clonotypes between healthy human individuals. Study-level findings and limits: Incompleteness in sorted-subset sequencing, despite large depth, was shown by rarefaction. Collection of samples was limited to blood; tissue repertoires likely differ.

V was shortened by 3 bases and J by 1 base, with 19 bases between the two germline ends. CDR1 and CDR2 (germline): PRHDT, FYEKMQ (reference sequence). CDR3 length equals 17 residues. As processed by the authors: ImmunoSEQ gave junction-only sequences without quality scores, so filtering differed. TCRdb's table, derived via immunoSEQ multiplex PCR, lists solely in-frame clones and lacks some. That table supplies the V and J calls and clone size; D and trimming were determined from the DNA. This sample has about 2.4 million clones, with more than 85% found just once. Note on this clone: Its antigen is as yet unknown.

The chain uses TRBV13 and TRBJ2-7; TRBD1 is a possible D gene (6 bases). The TCR comes from a man in his late teens or twenties in good health. Some clones in this sample may be carry-over from other donors' samples. The sample was naive CD4+ T cells from PBMCs. Subset of the sample: CD45RA+ positively selected. The CDR3 protein is CASSLAQGIRGSYEQYF. The CDR3 region has the DNA TGTGCCAGCAGCTTGGCCCAGGGGATCCGCGGTTCCTACGAGCAGTACTTC.